This T cell receptor (beta chain) is from a study of cytomegalovirus exposure and HLA in healthy donors. The study's findings and limits: Later analysis identified about 18,000 TCR beta sequences associated with HLA alleles, using a false discovery rate threshold of 0.05. Researchers reported in a later analysis that a missense DCLRE1C variant was tied to TCR beta V- and J-gene trimming.

A word on this clone: Its antigen remains unknown.

Primers: 60 Vbeta forward and 13 Jbeta reverse. Using immunoSEQ multiplex PCR, the repertoire was profiled, and TCRdb retains in-frame clones only, with some absent. The table lists about 100,000 clones, about 80% of them singletons, with around 0.74% in the top ten. The V and J ends lost 0 bases and 5 bases, in that order; junction bases with no gene match: 6. CDR3 length: 15 residues. Per germline, CDR1 SGHRS and CDR2 YFSETQ. The J gene is TRBJ2-5, the V gene TRBV5-1, with 8 bases lining up with TRBD2. This receptor was obtained from a woman in her sixties in good health and CMV-seronegative. Specimen: PBMCs. In nucleotides, the CDR3 is TGCGCCAGCAGCTTGGATCCGGGGGGGTACGAGACCCAGTACTTC. It is translated as CASSLDPGGYETQYF.